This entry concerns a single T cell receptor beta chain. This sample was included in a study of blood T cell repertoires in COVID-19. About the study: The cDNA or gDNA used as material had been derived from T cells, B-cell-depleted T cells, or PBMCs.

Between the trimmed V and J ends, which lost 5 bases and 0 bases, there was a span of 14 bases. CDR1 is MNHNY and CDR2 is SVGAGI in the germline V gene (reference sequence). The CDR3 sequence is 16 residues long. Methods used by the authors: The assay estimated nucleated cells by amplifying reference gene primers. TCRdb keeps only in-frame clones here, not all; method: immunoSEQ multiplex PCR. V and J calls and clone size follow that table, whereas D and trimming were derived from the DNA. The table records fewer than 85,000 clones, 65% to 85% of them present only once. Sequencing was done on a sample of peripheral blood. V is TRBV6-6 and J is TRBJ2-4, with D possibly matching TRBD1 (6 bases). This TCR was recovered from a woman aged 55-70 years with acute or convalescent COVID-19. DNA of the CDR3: TGTGCCAGCAGTAGCCGGGACATTCCAGCCAAAAACATTCAGTACTTC. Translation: CASSSRDIPAKNIQYF.